Following are 18 T cell receptor beta chains from one sample sequenced in a study of control samples from healthy donors and cancer patients. This table comes from immunoSEQ multiplex PCR, and its TCRdb copy is limited to in-frame clones, with some not included. Among about 130,000 clones, 80% to 95% were seen once, and the ten largest hold roughly 2.1%. The sequenced material came from blood. These receptors were collected from a woman aged 45-65 years in good health.

CDR3 protein: CASSQDREKAGVSYEQYF. DNA of the CDR3: TGCGCCAGCAGCCAAGATCGAGAAAAAGCGGGGGTCTCCTACGAGCAGTACTTC. The chain links TRBV4-1 to TRBJ2-7, with TRBD2 matching 8 bases. The CDR3 covers 18 residues. Per the germline V gene, CDR1 is MGHRA and CDR2 is YSYEKL. The V segment lost 0 bases and the J segment 0 bases; nucleotides outside the gene matches: 10.

CDR3 sequence: CATSPRTGTNEKLFF. The CDR3 nucleotides are TGTGCCACCAGCCCCCGGACAGGAACTAATGAAAAACTGTTTTTT. The genes are TRBV15 and TRBJ1-4; 7 bases are shared with TRBD1. Trimming removed 5 bases from V and 1 base from J; junction bases left unmatched: 4. Germline V CDR1 and CDR2: LNHNV, YYDKDF (reference sequence). This CDR3 is 15 amino acids long.

The V and J genes are TRBV29-1 and TRBJ2-1; D ambiguous. V was cut by 4 bases and J by 8 bases, with 12 bases left in between. This CDR3 spans 12 amino acids. Per germline, CDR1 SQVTM and CDR2 ANQGSEA. In DNA form, the CDR3 reads TGCAGCGTTGGAGTAGACCGGGATGAGCAGTTCTTC. Its translation is CSVGVDRDEQFF.

V and J are TRBV6-5 and TRBJ1-1, with D tentatively TRBD1 (5 bases). This CDR3 has 14 residues. V was clipped by 6 bases and J by 4 bases, with 15 bases between them. The germline gives CDR1 MNHEY, CDR2 SVGAGI. Here the CDR3 DNA reads TGTGCCAGCAGGTTGGGACCGGAGGCCACTGAAGCTTTCTTT. This gives the protein CASRLGPEATEAFF.

The CDR3 bases are TGTGCCAGCAGTTCCGGACAGGGGGGTGAAGCTTTCTTT. Its translation: CASSSGQGGEAFF. This chain links TRBV6-5 with TRBJ1-1, with TRBD1 identical over 10 bases. The germline V gene encodes CDR1 MNHEY and CDR2 SVGAGI. This CDR3 comprises 13 residues. Trimming at V came to 4 bases and at J to 7 bases, leaving 3 bases not matched to a gene.

This clone appeared a few times. The V call is TRBV24-1, the J call TRBJ1-2, with a possible D match to TRBD1 (5 bases). CDR3 size: 13 residues. Germline CDR1 KGHDR, CDR2 SFDVKD. The germline V and J ends were trimmed by 2 bases and 6 bases, with 9 bases remaining between them. The CDR3 sequence: CATSDYRGDGYTF. The CDR3 DNA follows: TGTGCCACCAGTGATTATAGGGGCGATGGCTACACCTTC.

The chain carries TRBV6-5 and TRBJ1-1; TRBD1 matches at 7 bases. Germline V CDR1 and CDR2: MNHEY, SVGAGI. V trimming: 10 bases; J trimming: 5 bases; junction bases outside the gene matches: 10. The CDR3 contains 13 residues. The CDR3 DNA sequence: TGTGCCACTAAGACAGGGTTAAATACTGAAGCTTTCTTT. Translated, it gives CATKTGLNTEAFF.

The chain employs TRBV19 and TRBJ2-7; TRBD2 matches 9 bases. Germline V gene sequence: CDR1 LNHDA, CDR2 SQIVND (reference sequence). The length of the CDR3 is 17 residues. With 5 bases clipped from V and 7 bases from J, the junction kept 18 bases outside the gene matches. The CDR3 DNA reads TGTGCCAGTAGTGGAGTCCCTCAGTCCCTAGCGGGAAGGGAGCAGTACTTC. Protein sequence: CASSGVPQSLAGREQYF.

V usage is TRBV28 and J usage is TRBJ1-2, with D tentatively TRBD1 (5 bases). V was clipped by 4 bases and J by 9 bases, with 18 bases between them. Germline CDR1 is MDHEN and CDR2 is SYDVKM. The CDR3 is 14 amino acids. The CDR3 reads CASSSPGSKSSYTF. The CDR3 DNA is TGTGCCAGCAGTTCACCAGGGTCGAAGTCGAGCTACACCTTC.

The V gene is TRBV2, the J gene TRBJ2-2, with 9 bases identical to TRBD1. V dropped 5 bases and J dropped 1; count of bases not matched to a gene: 5. CDR3 size: 16 residues. CDR1 is SNHLY and CDR2 is FYNNEI in the germline V gene. DNA of the CDR3: TGTGCCAGCAGTTTCCCGGGACAGGGGAACACCGGGGAGCTGTTTTTT. It translates to CASSFPGQGNTGELFF.

This sequence joins TRBV18 and TRBJ2-7; tentative D call: TRBD2 (6 bases). There are 12 residues in the CDR3. V was clipped by 3 bases and J by 11 bases, with 14 bases between them. Per germline, CDR1 KGHSH and CDR2 LQKENI. This chain's CDR3 is CASSPARDQEYF. The CDR3, as DNA: TGTGCCAGCTCACCGGCGCGGGACCAGGAGTACTTC.

The V gene is TRBV3-1 (or the pseudogene TRBV3-2), the J gene TRBJ2-3, with 7 bases identical to TRBD2. J was trimmed by 0 bases and V by 2 bases; bases with no gene match: 2. This CDR3 has 15 residues. Germline CDR1 is LGHDT and CDR2 is YNNKEL (reference sequence). CDR3 coding DNA: TGTGCCAGCAGCCAACCTAGCGGTAGCACAGATACGCAGTATTTT. Translating it yields CASSQPSGSTDTQYF.

V gene TRBV19 combines with J gene TRBJ2-1; D uncertain. There are 12 residues in the CDR3. Deletions cut 2 bases from V and 10 bases from J, with 9 bases between. Per germline, CDR1 LNHDA and CDR2 SQIVND (reference sequence). For the CDR3, the DNA is TGTGCCAGTAGTATACTAGGTCGCGAGCAGTTCTTC. This sequence encodes CASSILGREQFF.

The chain recombines TRBV7-2 with TRBJ1-2; D gene unclear. The V gene's germline CDR1 is SGHTA and CDR2 FQGNSA. Trimming pared 5 bases from V and 2 bases from J, leaving 6 bases between. CDR3 length: 12 amino acids. The chain's CDR3 is CASSTYNYGYTF. CDR3 nucleotides: TGTGCCAGCAGCACCTACAACTATGGCTACACCTTC.

The gene calls are TRBV5-1 and TRBJ1-1, with TRBD1 identical over 7 bases. The V and J ends lost 4 bases and 4 bases, in that order; junction bases with no gene match: 7. This CDR3 is 14 amino acids long. Germline CDR1 is SGHRS and CDR2 is YFSETQ. The CDR3 loop is CASSPSQGSTEAFF. DNA of the CDR3: TGCGCCAGCAGCCCCTCACAGGGGAGCACTGAAGCTTTCTTT.

The chain uses TRBV18 and TRBJ1-1; D remains unclear. Germline CDR1 is KGHSH and CDR2 is LQKENI. Trimming took off 4 bases at V and 0 bases at J, with 12 bases between the two ends. CDR3 length equals 15 residues. In DNA form, the CDR3 reads TGTGCCAGCTCACTTGCGGGGTCCTTGAACACTGAAGCTTTCTTT. Amino acid sequence: CASSLAGSLNTEAFF. The complete variable domain, with remaining parts taken from reference TRBV18 and TRBJ1-1, reads NAGVMQNPRHLVRRRGQEARLRCSPMKGHSHVYWYRQLPEEGLKFMVYLQKENIIDESGMPKERFSAEFPKEGPSILRIQQVVRGDSAAYFCASSLAGSLNTEAFFGQGTRLTVV.

The chain uses TRBV19 and TRBJ1-1; D ambiguous. This CDR3 spans 15 amino acids. Germline V gene lookup returns CDR1 LNHDA and CDR2 SQIVND (reference sequence). V gave up 7 bases and J gave up 4 bases, with 19 bases separating them. The CDR3 region has the DNA TGTGCCAGTACTAAATCTGGGGAGAGAGGCACTGAAGCTTTCTTT. This codes for CASTKSGERGTEAFF.

V and J are TRBV4-1 and TRBJ1-5; 7 bases are a match to TRBD1. The CDR3 has 16 amino acids. Germline assignment: CDR1 MGHRA and CDR2 YSYEKL. Trimming cost V 4 bases and J 0 bases; bases outside gene matches: 6. The chain's CDR3 is CASSPTGAGSNQPQHF. CDR3 nucleotides: TGCGCCAGCAGCCCCACAGGGGCCGGTAGCAATCAGCCCCAGCATTTT.